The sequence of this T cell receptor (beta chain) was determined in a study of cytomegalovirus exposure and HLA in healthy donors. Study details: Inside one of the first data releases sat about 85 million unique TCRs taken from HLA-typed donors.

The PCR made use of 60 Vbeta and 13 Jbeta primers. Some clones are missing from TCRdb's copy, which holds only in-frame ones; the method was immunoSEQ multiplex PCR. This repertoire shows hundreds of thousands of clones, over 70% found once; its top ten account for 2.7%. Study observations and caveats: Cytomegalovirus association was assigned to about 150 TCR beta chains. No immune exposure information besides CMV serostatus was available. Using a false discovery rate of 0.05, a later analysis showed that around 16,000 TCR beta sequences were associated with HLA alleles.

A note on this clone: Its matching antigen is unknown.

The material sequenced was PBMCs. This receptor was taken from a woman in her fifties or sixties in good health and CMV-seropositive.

CDR3 sequence reads: CASSLVSSVDEQFF. The CDR3 DNA reads as TGTGCCAGCAGCTTGGTTAGTAGCGTCGATGAGCAGTTCTTC. This chain links TRBV5-5 with TRBJ2-1; possible D gene TRBD2, 5 bases. CDR3 length: 14 amino acids. Trimming took off 0 bases at V and 8 bases at J, with 12 bases between the two ends. The V gene's germline CDR1 is SGHKS and CDR2 YYEKEE (reference sequence). Variable domain in full (rest from reference TRBV5-5 and TRBJ2-1): DAGVTQSPTHLIKTRGQQVTLRCSPISGHKSVSWYQQVLGQGPQFIFQYYEKEERGRGNFPDRFSARQFPNYSSELNVNALLLGDSALYLCASSLVSSVDEQFFGPGTRLTVL.